These T cell receptor beta chains were read from a single sample in a study of CD8+ T cells in alopecia areata. The assay was immunoSEQ multiplex PCR, and TCRdb's table has in-frame clones only and misses some. In the table there are around 160,000 clones, 45% to 60% of which are singletons. Sequencing was carried out using CD4+ T cells sorted from blood. The receptors come from a human donor with alopecia areata. Each CDR3 is given with its conserved first and last residue. The order of the fields is V gene, J gene, D gene, clone size, CDR3 DNA, CDR3 protein. D genes are given only for firm matches. The listing skips clone size in some rows; elsewhere it reads once, few, many or a size class.

TRBV7-9	TRBJ2-2	.	many	TGTGCCAGCAGCTTAGGGGTGGACACCGGGGAGCTGTTTTTT	CASSLGVDTGELFF
TRBV30	TRBJ2-3	.	once	TGTGCCTGGAGTCCATCAAAGGGACGGCGCCCCGGTACGCAGTATTTT	CAWSPSKGRRPGTQYF
TRBV6-5	TRBJ2-1	.	.	TGTGCCAGCAGTTACTTCAGGGAGGTAAATGAGCAGTTCTTC	CASSYFREVNEQFF
TRBV11-2	TRBJ2-1	TRBD2	.	TGTGCCAGCAGCAGATTGACTAGCGGGAGGGCCCATGAGCAGTTCTTC	CASSRLTSGRAHEQFF
TRBV19	TRBJ2-7	TRBD2	few	TGTGCCAGTAGTATAGTGGGACTAGCGGAAGCCTACGAGCAGTACTTC	CASSIVGLAEAYEQYF
TRBV2	TRBJ2-5	.	.	TGTGCCAGCAGTGATGGGCCCCTGTTGACCCAGTACTTC	CASSDGPLLTQYF
TRBV4-1	TRBJ2-5	.	.	TGCGCCAGCAGCCAGGAAGAGACCCAGTACTTC	CASSQEETQYF
TRBV7-6	TRBJ2-7	.	few	TGTGCCAGCAGCTCTAACCCCGCTTCCTACGAGCAGTACTTC	CASSSNPASYEQYF
TRBV30	TRBJ2-7	.	.	TGTGCCTGTCAGGGGCGCGCAGGGCCCTACGAGCAGTACTTC	CACQGRAGPYEQYF
TRBV7-8	TRBJ1-5	.	few	TGTGCCAGCAGCTGGGAGGGCAATCAGCCCCAGCATTTT	CASSWEGNQPQHF
TRBV7-9	TRBJ2-5	.	.	TGTGCCAGCAGCTCAACGCAGACCCAGTACTTC	CASSSTQTQYF
TRBV27	TRBJ2-5	TRBD2	.	TGTGCCAGTTGGGAGAGCGGGAGAGGAAAAGAGACCCAGTACTTC	CASWESGRGKETQYF
TRBV29-1	TRBJ1-1	TRBD1	few	TGCAGCGTGACGGACAGGGTGACCCAGGGTATGAACACTGAAGCTTTCTTT	CSVTDRVTQGMNTEAFF
TRBV30	TRBJ1-1	TRBD1	.	TGTGCCTGGAGTTCAGGGGGGCCCGGAGCTTTCTTT	CAWSSGGPGAFF
TRBV5-1	TRBJ2-7	.	once	TGCGCCAGCAGCTGGGACGGTACATACGAGCAGTACTTC	CASSWDGTYEQYF
TRBV19	TRBJ2-7	TRBD1	few	TGTGCCAGTAGTACAATCCGGGACAGCCGCTCCTACGAGCAGTACTTC	CASSTIRDSRSYEQYF
TRBV28	TRBJ2-1	TRBD2	.	TGTGTCGCGGGAGGGCTGGCCTACAATGAGCAGTTCTTC	CVAGGLAYNEQFF
TRBV27	TRBJ2-3	TRBD2	.	TGTGCCAGCAGACTAGCGGGAGCAGATACACAGTATTTT	CASRLAGADTQYF
TRBV10-3	TRBJ2-7	.	.	TGTGCCATCAGTGAGTGGGCTGACTCCCCCTCCGAGCAGTACTTC	CAISEWADSPSEQYF
TRBV29-1	TRBJ2-7	TRBD2	once	TGCAGCGTAATAGCGGGGAGCTCCTACGAGCAGTACTTC	CSVIAGSSYEQYF
TRBV5-1	TRBJ2-3	TRBD2	.	TGCGCCAGCAGCTGGGGACTAGTCTCCACAGATACGCAGTATTTT	CASSWGLVSTDTQYF
TRBV7-9	TRBJ2-3	.	few	TGTGCCAGCAGCGCTACAGGGATCTCGCGAAATACGCAGTATTTT	CASSATGISRNTQYF
TRBV29-1	TRBJ2-5	.	.	TGCAGCGTCTCAAAGTACCAAGAGACCCAGTACTTC	CSVSKYQETQYF
TRBV28	TRBJ2-7	.	few	TGTGCCAGCAGTTTACCGCCTCCCTACGAGCAGTACTTC	CASSLPPPYEQYF
TRBV19	TRBJ2-3	.	few	TGTGCCAGTAGTACGATTGGGGATACGCAGTATTTT	CASSTIGDTQYF
TRBV7-8	TRBJ2-1	.	once	TGTGCCAGCAGCGTGGTGAGAGTCAAACCATCCTACAATGAGCAGTTCTTC	CASSVVRVKPSYNEQFF
TRBV5-1	TRBJ2-1	.	few	TGCGCCAGCAGCTGGGCACCAGGGCAGTCCTACAATGAGCAGTTCTTC	CASSWAPGQSYNEQFF
TRBV7-9	TRBJ1-2	.	few	TGTGCCAGCAGCTTTCCACAGGTACCCTATGGCTACACCTTC	CASSFPQVPYGYTF
TRBV18	TRBJ1-5	.	.	TGTGCCAGCTCACCCCTATTTTTGGAGGGCAATCAGCCCCAGCATTTT	CASSPLFLEGNQPQHF
TRBV28	TRBJ1-1	.	few	TGTGCCAGCAGTTTGTTGGCAGAAGCTTTCTTT	CASSLLAEAFF
TRBV5-1	TRBJ1-2	.	.	TGCGCCAGCAGCTTGGTTTCAGGGGACGGCTACACCTTC	CASSLVSGDGYTF
TRBV10-3	TRBJ2-2	.	few	TGTGCCATCAGTGACCCCGGGAAAAGCTACACCGGGGAGCTGTTTTTT	CAISDPGKSYTGELFF
TRBV5-1	TRBJ1-1	TRBD1	.	TGCGCCAGCAGCCGTGGACAGGGGTCCATGAACACTGAAGCTTTCTTT	CASSRGQGSMNTEAFF
TRBV19	TRBJ2-2	TRBD2	few	TGTGCCAGTAGTAGGCCGGGAGCGGGAGAAAACACCGGGGAGCTGTTTTTT	CASSRPGAGENTGELFF
TRBV28	TRBJ2-7	TRBD1	.	TGTGCCAGCAGTTTAACAGGGGGCGTCTACGAGCAGTACTTC	CASSLTGGVYEQYF
TRBV6-6	TRBJ2-2	.	few	TGTGCCAGCTTATGGGGGACCGCGAACACCGGGGAGCTGTTTTTT	CASLWGTANTGELFF
TRBV29-1	TRBJ2-7	.	.	TGCAGCGTTGGGTTTGGAGGGGCCTACGAGCAGTACTTC	CSVGFGGAYEQYF
TRBV30	TRBJ1-2	.	.	TGTGCCTGGACTACAGGAGGAGGCTACACCTTC	CAWTTGGGYTF
TRBV25-1	TRBJ2-3	.	.	TGTGCCAGCACGGGGAGGGGGGCAGATACGCAGTATTTT	CASTGRGADTQYF
TRBV29-1	TRBJ2-7	TRBD2	few	TGCAGCGTTGTTTCGAGCGGGAGCTACGAGCAGTACTTC	CSVVSSGSYEQYF
TRBV9	TRBJ2-1	.	.	TGTGCCAGCAGCTTGGCGGCTTACAATGAGCAGTTCTTC	CASSLAAYNEQFF
TRBV27	TRBJ2-7	TRBD2	.	TGTGCCAGCAGTTTAGCGGGGGTCGGGGTACACAACTACGAGCAGTACTTC	CASSLAGVGVHNYEQYF
TRBV30	TRBJ1-1	.	.	TGTGCCTGGAGTGGACATAAGAACACTGAAGCTTTCTTT	CAWSGHKNTEAFF
TRBV5-1	TRBJ2-1	TRBD2	.	TGCGCCAGCAGCAAGGGGACTATGGGGAATGAGCAGTTCTTC	CASSKGTMGNEQFF
TRBV2	TRBJ2-1	.	few	TGTGCCAGCAGTGGGGCCAGGTACAATGAGCAGTTCTTC	CASSGARYNEQFF
TRBV5-6	TRBJ1-5	.	.	TGTGCCAGCAGCTTCGGATCACGATACAATCAGCCCCAGCATTTT	CASSFGSRYNQPQHF
TRBV5-6	TRBJ1-5	.	.	TGTGCCAGCAGCCACGACAGGACGAATCAGCCCCAGCATTTT	CASSHDRTNQPQHF
TRBV28	TRBJ2-3	.	.	TGTGCCAGCAGTTTTCGTCTGGCAGATACGCAGTATTTT	CASSFRLADTQYF
TRBV29-1	TRBJ1-1	.	.	TGCAGCGTTGAATACCGACAGGCGGAGAACACTGAAGCTTTCTTT	CSVEYRQAENTEAFF
TRBV7-3	TRBJ2-7	TRBD1	few	TGTGCCAGCAGCTTACTTCCGGTGGGCAGGGGGCTCTCCGAGCAGTACTTC	CASSLLPVGRGLSEQYF
TRBV11-3	TRBJ2-7	.	few	TGTGCCAGCAGCTTCCGGACCTCCTACGAGCAGTACTTC	CASSFRTSYEQYF
TRBV4-1	TRBJ1-2	.	.	TGCGCCAGCAGCCTGAGCGAGCTGTCGGGCTACACCTTC	CASSLSELSGYTF
TRBV7-3	TRBJ1-1	.	.	TGTGCCAGCAGCCCACCGGGACCGATGAACACTGAAGCTTTCTTT	CASSPPGPMNTEAFF
TRBV29-1	TRBJ2-5	.	.	TGCAGCGTTGGTCGCCTACTGTTCCGAGAGACCCAGTACTTC	CSVGRLLFRETQYF